Included here is one T cell receptor (beta chain) sequence, with context. This entry is derived from a study of T cells in Graves' hyperthyroidism and ophthalmopathy. The CDR3 runs 14 residues. The germline CDR1 and CDR2 sequences are WNHNN and SYGVQD (reference sequence). The V end was cut by 4 bases, the J end by 2 bases, with 9 bases between. Using RNA transcripts as the source, TCR beta CDR3 regions were amplified. HTBI primers were used for first-round RT-PCR of the TCR CDR3. TCRdb re-called the multiplex PCR reads with MiXCR, one entry per CDR3 protein. The sample comprises roughly 700,000 distinct CDR3 sequences, 15% to 20% of which are singletons, and about 16% rests with the top ten.

This sequence joins TRBV10-1 and TRBJ1-5, with D perhaps TRBD1 (5 bases). The receptor comes from a man aged 50-60 years with Graves' hyperthyroidism. What was sequenced was blood. The CDR3 nucleotides read TGCGCCAGCAGTGGCGGGACCGGCAATCAGCCCCAGCATTTT. This codes for CASSGGTGNQPQHF.